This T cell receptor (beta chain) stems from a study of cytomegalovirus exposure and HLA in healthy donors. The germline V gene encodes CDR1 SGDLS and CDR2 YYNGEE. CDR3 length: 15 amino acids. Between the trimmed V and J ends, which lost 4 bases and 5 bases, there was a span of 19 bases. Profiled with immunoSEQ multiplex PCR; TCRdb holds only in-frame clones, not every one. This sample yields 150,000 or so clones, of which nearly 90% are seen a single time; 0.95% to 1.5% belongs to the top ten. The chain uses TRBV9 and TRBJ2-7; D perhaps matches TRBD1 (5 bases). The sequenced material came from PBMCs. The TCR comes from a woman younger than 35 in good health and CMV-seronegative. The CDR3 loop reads CASSPASGILDEQYF. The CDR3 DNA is TGTGCCAGCAGCCCCGCCTCAGGGATCCTCGACGAGCAGTACTTC.